This entry is about one T cell receptor (beta chain). The CDR3 extends over 15 amino acids. After removal of 5 bases from V and 6 bases from J, the junction contained 6 bases not matched to a gene. The germline V gene has CDR1 SEHNR and CDR2 FQNEAQ (reference sequence). Assay: immunoSEQ multiplex PCR; the TCRdb copy retains only in-frame clones and omits some. The data contain approximately 72,000 clones, about 91% of them seen just once; the ten biggest clones take up more than 7%. This entry belongs to a study of control samples from healthy donors and cancer patients. The source is a man aged 45-65 years in good health. The V gene is TRBV7-9, the J gene TRBJ1-6; 8 bases line up with TRBD1. The sequencing sample was made of blood. The chain's CDR3 is CASSTGQAANSPLHF. As DNA, the CDR3 is TGTGCCAGCAGCACGGGACAGGCGGCTAATTCACCCCTCCACTTT.